This TCR beta chain was recovered during a study of blood T cell repertoires in COVID-19. Turning to the study itself: COVID-19 samples from acute and convalescent phases originated in the United States, Italy and Spain.

Sequencing used immunoSEQ multiplex PCR; TCRdb keeps in-frame clones, though not all of them. Of about 380,000 clones listed, more than 75% are singletons. From germline, CDR1 is SQVTM and CDR2 ANQGSEA. The CDR3 spans 15 residues. V shed 6 bases and J 1 base; nucleotides not matched to a gene: 8. Categorization into cohorts depended on clinical history that participants reported. The origin of this receptor is a woman aged 18-29 years who had recovered from COVID-19. The chain combines TRBV29-1 with TRBJ2-2; 7 bases fit TRBD2. Sequencing was done on a sample of PBMCs or T cells enriched from blood (not recorded which). CDR3 bases: TGCAGCGTCCCTCGGAGCGGGGAGAACACCGGGGAGCTGTTTTTT. It is translated as CSVPRSGENTGELFF.